What follows describes a single TCR beta chain. Method: immunoSEQ multiplex PCR; TCRdb's copy keeps in-frame clones and lacks some. The repertoire has about 1,000 clones, about 80% of them found once; the top ten carry around 20%. Indicated treatment: preoperative locoregional IRX-2 cytokine immunotherapy. This phase Ib study tested locoregional IRX-2 cytokine immunotherapy given before surgery. These data originate in a study of preoperative IRX-2 immunotherapy in early breast cancer. The sequences come from tumor tissue, collected before IRX-2 immunotherapy. This clonotype was obtained from a human donor with breast cancer.

The CDR3 sequence is CASSFGTPLEGELFF. CDR3 in DNA: TGCGCCAGCAGCTTCGGTACACCTTTGGAGGGGGAGCTGTTTTTT. The chain recombines TRBV5-1 with TRBJ2-2; no clear D gene. V lost 2 bases and J lost 8, with 16 bases in between. The CDR3 consists of 15 residues. In germline, CDR1 is SGHRS, CDR2 YFSETQ.